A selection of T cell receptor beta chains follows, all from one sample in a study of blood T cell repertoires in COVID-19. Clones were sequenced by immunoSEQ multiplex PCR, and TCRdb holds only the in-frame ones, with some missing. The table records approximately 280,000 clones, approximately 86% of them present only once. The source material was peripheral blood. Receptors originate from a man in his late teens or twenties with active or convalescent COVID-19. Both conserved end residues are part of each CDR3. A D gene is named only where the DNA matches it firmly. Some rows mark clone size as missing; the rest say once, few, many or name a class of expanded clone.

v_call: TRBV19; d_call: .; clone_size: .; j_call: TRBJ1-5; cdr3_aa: CATPPGRSNQPQHF; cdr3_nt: TGTGCCACACCCCCGGGAAGGAGCAATCAGCCCCAGCATTTT
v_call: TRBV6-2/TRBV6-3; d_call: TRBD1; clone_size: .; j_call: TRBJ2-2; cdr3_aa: CASSLGGLGELFF; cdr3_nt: TGTGCCAGCAGTTTAGGGGGCCTAGGGGAGCTGTTTTTT
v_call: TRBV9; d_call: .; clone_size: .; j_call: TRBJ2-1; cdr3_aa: CASSDPRVGSGGINEQFF; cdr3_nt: TGTGCCAGCAGCGACCCAAGGGTGGGGAGTGGAGGTATCAATGAGCAGTTCTTC
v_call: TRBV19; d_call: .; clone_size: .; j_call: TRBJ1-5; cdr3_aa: CASRYGVGQPQHF; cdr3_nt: TGTGCCAGTAGATACGGGGTTGGACAGCCCCAGCATTTT
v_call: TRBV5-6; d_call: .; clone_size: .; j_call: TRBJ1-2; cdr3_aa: CASSLARAEHYGYTF; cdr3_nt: TGTGCCAGCAGCTTGGCCAGGGCAGAGCATTATGGCTACACCTTC
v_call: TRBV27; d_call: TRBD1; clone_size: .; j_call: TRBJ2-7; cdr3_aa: CASSSYRDRRPYEQYF; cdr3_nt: TGTGCCAGCAGTTCCTACCGGGACAGGCGGCCATACGAGCAGTACTTC
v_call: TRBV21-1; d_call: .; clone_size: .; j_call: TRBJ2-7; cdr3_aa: CASSNLGQNSSYEQYF; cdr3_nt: TGTGCCAGCAGCAATCTTGGGCAGAACAGCTCCTACGAGCAGTACTTC
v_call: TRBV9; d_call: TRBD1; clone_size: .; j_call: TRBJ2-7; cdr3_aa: CASSPPPGQGHYEQYF; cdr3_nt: TGTGCCAGCAGCCCTCCCCCGGGACAGGGGCACTACGAGCAGTACTTC
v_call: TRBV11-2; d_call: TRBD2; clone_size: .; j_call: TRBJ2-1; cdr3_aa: CASSTGTSGGDEQFF; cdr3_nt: TGTGCCAGCAGCACCGGGACTAGCGGGGGGGATGAGCAGTTCTTC
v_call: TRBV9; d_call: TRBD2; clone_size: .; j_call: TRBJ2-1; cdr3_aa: CASTTLAGFNEQFF; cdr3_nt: TGTGCCAGCACAACACTAGCGGGGTTCAATGAGCAGTTCTTC
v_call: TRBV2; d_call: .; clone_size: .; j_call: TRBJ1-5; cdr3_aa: CASRALGGAIDQPQHF; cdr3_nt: TGTGCCAGCAGGGCCTTGGGGGGGGCGATCGATCAGCCCCAGCATTTT
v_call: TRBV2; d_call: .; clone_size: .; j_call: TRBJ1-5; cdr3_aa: CASSEAGGSNQPQHF; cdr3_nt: TGTGCCAGCAGTGAAGCAGGGGGTAGCAATCAGCCCCAGCATTTT
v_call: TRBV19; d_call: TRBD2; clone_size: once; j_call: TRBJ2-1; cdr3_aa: CASSISQRGVNNEQFF; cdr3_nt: TGTGCCAGTAGTATATCCCAGCGGGGGGTAAACAATGAGCAGTTCTTC
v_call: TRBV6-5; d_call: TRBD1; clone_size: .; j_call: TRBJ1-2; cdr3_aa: CASSRGGGYTF; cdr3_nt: TGTGCCAGCAGCCGAGGGGGCGGCTACACCTTC
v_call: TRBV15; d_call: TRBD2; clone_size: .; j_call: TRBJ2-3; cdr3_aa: CATSTPGLAGGPPTDTQYF; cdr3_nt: TGTGCCACCAGCACCCCGGGACTAGCGGGGGGGCCCCCCACAGATACGCAGTATTTT
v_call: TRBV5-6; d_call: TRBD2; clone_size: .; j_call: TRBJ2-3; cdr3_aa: CASSLAGGAADTQYF; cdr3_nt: TGTGCCAGCAGTCTGGCCGGGGGGGCGGCAGATACGCAGTATTTT
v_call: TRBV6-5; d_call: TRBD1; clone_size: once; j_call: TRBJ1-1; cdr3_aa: CASRPPSTGEAFF; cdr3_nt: TGTGCCAGCCGACCCCCCTCGACAGGGGAAGCTTTCTTT
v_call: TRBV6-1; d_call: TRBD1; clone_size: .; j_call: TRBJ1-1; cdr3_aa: CASSESGQFEAFF; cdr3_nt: TGTGCCAGCAGTGAATCGGGACAGTTTGAAGCTTTCTTT
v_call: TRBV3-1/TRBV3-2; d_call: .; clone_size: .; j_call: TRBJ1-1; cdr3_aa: CASSRGGLTEAFF; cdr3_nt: TGTGCCAGCAGCCGGGGCGGTCTCACTGAAGCTTTCTTT
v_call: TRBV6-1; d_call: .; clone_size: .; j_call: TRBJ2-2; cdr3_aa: CASSEGQGMAGELFF; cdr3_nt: TGTGCCAGCAGTGAAGGGCAGGGGATGGCCGGGGAGCTGTTTTTT
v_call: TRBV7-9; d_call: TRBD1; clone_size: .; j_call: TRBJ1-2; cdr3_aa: CASSILGQGGYGYTF; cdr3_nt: TGTGCCAGCAGCATCCTGGGACAGGGTGGCTATGGCTACACCTTC
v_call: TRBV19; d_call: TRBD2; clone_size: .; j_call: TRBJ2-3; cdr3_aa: CASSIRAGETDTQYF; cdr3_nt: TGTGCCAGTAGTATACGTGCGGGGGAGACAGATACGCAGTATTTT
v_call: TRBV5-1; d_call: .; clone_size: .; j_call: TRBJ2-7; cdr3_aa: CASSELSYEQYF; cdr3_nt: TGCGCCAGCAGCGAGCTATCCTACGAGCAGTACTTC
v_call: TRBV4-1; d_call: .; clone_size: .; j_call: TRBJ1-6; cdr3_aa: CASRTLNSPLHF; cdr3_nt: TGCGCCAGCAGGACTTTGAATTCACCCCTCCACTTT
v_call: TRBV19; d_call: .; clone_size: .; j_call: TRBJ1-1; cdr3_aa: CASWGGNTEAFF; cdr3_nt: TGTGCCAGTTGGGGGGGGAACACTGAAGCTTTCTTT
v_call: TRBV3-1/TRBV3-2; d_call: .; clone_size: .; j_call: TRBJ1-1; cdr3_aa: CASSQEAKINTEAFF; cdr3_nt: TGTGCCAGCAGCCAAGAAGCGAAGATCAACACTGAAGCTTTCTTT
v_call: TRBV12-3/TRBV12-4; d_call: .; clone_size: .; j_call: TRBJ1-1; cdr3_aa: CAIRPGNTEAFF; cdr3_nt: TGTGCCATCAGGCCGGGGAACACTGAAGCTTTCTTT
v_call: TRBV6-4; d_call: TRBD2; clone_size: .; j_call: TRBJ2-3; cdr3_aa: CASSRGGSADTQYF; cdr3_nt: TGTGCCAGCAGTCGGGGGGGCAGCGCAGATACGCAGTATTTT
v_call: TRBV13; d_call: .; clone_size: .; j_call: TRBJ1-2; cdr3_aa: CASSARQSPGVGYTF; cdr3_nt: TGTGCCAGCAGCGCAAGACAGTCCCCTGGGGTTGGCTACACCTTC
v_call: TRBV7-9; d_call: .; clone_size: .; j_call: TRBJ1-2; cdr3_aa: CASSLDRDGYTF; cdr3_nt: TGTGCCAGCAGCTTAGACAGGGATGGCTACACCTTC
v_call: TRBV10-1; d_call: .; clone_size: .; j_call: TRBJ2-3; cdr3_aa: CASSVGAQLSTDTQYF; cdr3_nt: TGCGCCAGCAGTGTTGGGGCCCAGCTTAGCACAGATACGCAGTATTTT
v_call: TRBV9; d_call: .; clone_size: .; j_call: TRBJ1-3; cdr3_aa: CASSVERGPGNTIYF; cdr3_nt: TGTGCCAGCAGCGTAGAAAGGGGTCCCGGAAACACCATATATTTT
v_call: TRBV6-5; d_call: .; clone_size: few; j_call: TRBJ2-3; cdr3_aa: CASRDTTGLSLYF; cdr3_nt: TGTGCCAGCAGGGATACGACTGGATTGAGTTTGTATTTT
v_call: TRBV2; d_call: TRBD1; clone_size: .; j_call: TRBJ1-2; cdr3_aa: CASSGWDRGRVESGYTF; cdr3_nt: TGTGCCAGCAGTGGTTGGGACAGGGGGCGCGTAGAGTCTGGCTACACCTTC
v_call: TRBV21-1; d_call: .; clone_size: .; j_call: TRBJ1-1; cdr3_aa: CASSDDGGPGTEAFF; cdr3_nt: TGTGCCAGCAGCGACGACGGGGGTCCGGGCACTGAAGCTTTCTTT
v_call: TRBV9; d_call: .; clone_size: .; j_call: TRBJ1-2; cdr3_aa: CASSTHRKGGYTF; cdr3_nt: TGTGCCAGCAGCACTCACAGGAAGGGCGGCTACACCTTC
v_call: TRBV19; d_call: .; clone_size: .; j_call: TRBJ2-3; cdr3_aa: CASTGFSSDTQYF; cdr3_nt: TGTGCCAGTACGGGTTTCAGCTCAGATACGCAGTATTTT
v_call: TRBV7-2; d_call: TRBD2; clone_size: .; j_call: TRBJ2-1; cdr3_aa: CASSLGLAGEQFF; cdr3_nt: TGTGCCAGCAGCTTGGGACTAGCGGGGGAGCAGTTCTTC
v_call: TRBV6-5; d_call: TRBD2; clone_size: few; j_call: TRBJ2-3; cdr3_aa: CASSLTSGGPDTQYF; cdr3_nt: TGTGCCAGCAGTTTGACTAGCGGGGGGCCAGATACGCAGTATTTT
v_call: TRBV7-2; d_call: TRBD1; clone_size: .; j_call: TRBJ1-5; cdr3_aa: CASSSTGRQGRFQPQHF; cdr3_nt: TGTGCCAGCAGCTCCACTGGCCGACAGGGTAGGTTTCAGCCCCAGCATTTT
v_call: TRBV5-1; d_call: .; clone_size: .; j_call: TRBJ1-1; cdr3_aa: CASSWAGNEAFF; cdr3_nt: TGCGCCAGCAGCTGGGCAGGGAACGAAGCTTTCTTT
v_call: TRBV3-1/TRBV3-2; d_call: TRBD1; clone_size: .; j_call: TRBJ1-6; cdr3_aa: CASRRDSGGSPLHF; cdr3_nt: TGTGCCAGCAGACGGGACAGCGGCGGGTCACCCCTCCACTTT
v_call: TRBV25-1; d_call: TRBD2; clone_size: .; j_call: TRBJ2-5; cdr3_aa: CASSEYLAGDGQETQYF; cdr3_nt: TGTGCCAGCAGTGAATATCTAGCGGGGGATGGCCAAGAGACCCAGTACTTC
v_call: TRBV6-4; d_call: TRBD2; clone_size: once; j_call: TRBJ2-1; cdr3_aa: CASSDSGTSAISEQFF; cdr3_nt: TGTGCCAGCAGTGACTCCGGGACTAGCGCTATCAGTGAGCAGTTCTTC
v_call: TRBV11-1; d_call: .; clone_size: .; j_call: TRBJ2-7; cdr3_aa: CASSRQKVSYEQYF; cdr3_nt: TGTGCCAGCAGCCGACAGAAAGTCTCCTACGAGCAGTACTTC